This T cell receptor beta chain was identified in a study of T cell clonotyping in hematopoietic cell transplantation. Across the whole study: Cytoreduction preceded collection of pretransplant recipient samples.

Profiling relied on immunoSEQ multiplex PCR, and the TCRdb table lists in-frame clones only, not all of them. The data show roughly 28,000 clones, about 92% seen once. General observations from the study: Pathologically expanded recipient clonotypes increased progressively from day 30 to day 180 as diversity fell. Few recipient clonotypes overlapped donors; over 97% were de novo at given depth.

Turning to this clone: The antigen is not known. This same CDR3 is encoded by further DNA sequences in the sample.

This CDR3 has 11 residues. Germline loops: CDR1 SGHTA, CDR2 FQGNSA. Trimming removed 1 base at V and 5 bases at J, with 3 bases between. Time point: recipient sample about 28 days before transplant, after cytoreduction. The sequence came from a man between 45 and 60 years old with acute myeloid leukemia. Some clones in this sample may be carry-over from other donors' samples. Specimen: peripheral blood mononuclear cells, collected before stem cell transplant. The rearrangement links TRBV7-2 to TRBJ2-7; D remains ambiguous. The CDR3 sequence: CASSLVHEQYF. The DNA of the CDR3 is TGTGCCAGCAGCTTAGTTCACGAGCAGTACTTC.